Below, 16 T cell receptor beta chains from the same sample are listed, as sequenced in a study of T cells after yellow fever vaccination. TCRdb itself ran the 5' RACE reads through MiXCR, one entry per CDR3 protein. Of roughly 520,000 distinct CDR3 sequences in the sample, 21% were seen once. Sequencing used PBMCs, obtained more than 20 days after the first yellow fever vaccination. Receptors were obtained from a man aged 18 to 29 who received the YFV17D yellow fever vaccine.

This clonotype turned up a few times. The CDR3: CASSVADSHTQYF. The CDR3 DNA follows: TGTGCCAGCAGCGTAGCTGACTCTCATACGCAGTATTTT. This chain joins TRBV9 and TRBJ2-3; D is uncertain. With 0 bases removed from V and 7 bases from J, the gap between germline ends came to 9 bases. The CDR3 is made up of 13 amino acids. CDR1 is SGDLS, CDR2 YYNGEE, per germline.

This clonotype was observed a handful of times. The chain is built from TRBV5-8 and TRBJ2-7; 8 bases match TRBD2. The CDR3 length is 15 residues. In germline, CDR1 is SGHTS, CDR2 YDEGEE. The junction had 8 bases not matched to a gene; V was cut back by 2 bases and J by 4 bases. CDR3 bases: TGTGCCAGCAGCTTAGCGGGGGCTTCCTTGTACGAGCAGTACTTC. Protein: CASSLAGASLYEQYF.

The rearrangement links TRBV1 to TRBJ1-1; TRBD1 is the table's D call and was not checked against the DNA. TRBV1 is a pseudogene segment. The CDR3 totals 12 residues. This chain's CDR3 is CTSSQLQGQAFF. CDR3 DNA: TGCACCAGCAGCCAACTACAGGGTCAAGCTTTCTTT.

This clonotype has only a few counts. The chain employs TRBV29-1 and TRBJ1-2; 7 bases are a match to TRBD1. J lost 4 bases, V lost 4 bases, and 9 bases had no gene match. The CDR3 sequence is 14 residues long. Germline V CDR1 and CDR2: SQVTM, ANQGSEA. CDR3 nucleotide sequence: TGCAGCGTTGTCCCAGGGACAGCCGCCTATGGCTACACCTTC. This encodes CSVVPGTAAYGYTF.

The chain uses TRBV14 and TRBJ2-1, with 11 nucleotides matching TRBD1. V gave up 3 bases and J gave up 4 bases; unmatched junction bases: 8. The CDR3 loop spans 17 amino acids. Germline loops: CDR1 SGHDN, CDR2 FVKESK. The CDR3 nucleotides are TGTGCCAGCAGCCAGTGGGCGGACAGGGGGCTTTACAATGAGCAGTTCTTC. Protein product: CASSQWADRGLYNEQFF.

The J gene is TRBJ1-1, the V gene TRBV5-1; TRBD1 agrees at 12 bases. The length of the CDR3 is 15 residues. The V gene end was trimmed by 4 bases and the J gene end by 4 bases; junction bases not matched to a gene: 5. The germline gives CDR1 SGHRS, CDR2 YFSETQ. CDR3 region: CASSGTGGMSTEAFF. The CDR3 DNA sequence: TGCGCCAGCAGCGGGACAGGGGGCATGAGCACTGAAGCTTTCTTT.

J is TRBJ2-5 and V is TRBV5-1; D uncertain. V was trimmed by 1 base and J by 3 bases, leaving 16 bases between them. The germline CDR1 and CDR2 sequences are SGHRS and YFSETQ. The CDR3 has 16 residues. CDR3 in amino acids: CASSLFFLGPKETQYF. Written as DNA, the CDR3 is TGCGCCAGCAGCTTGTTTTTCCTTGGACCGAAAGAGACCCAGTACTTC.

The V and J genes are TRBV27 and TRBJ1-1; possibly TRBD1 for D (6 bases). Germline assignment: CDR1 MNHEY and CDR2 SMNVEV (reference sequence). This CDR3 has 15 amino acids. Trimming took off 8 bases at V and 2 bases at J, with 18 bases between the two ends. CDR3 sequence reads: CASHSTWGANTEAFF. The CDR3, as DNA: TGTGCCAGCCATTCGACCTGGGGGGCAAACACTGAAGCTTTCTTT.

At least ten counts were recorded for this clonotype. The chain carries TRBV4-1 and TRBJ2-3, with 7 bases that match TRBD2. The J segment lost 6 bases and the V segment lost 1 base, leaving 4 bases of the junction unmatched. The germline CDR1 and CDR2 sequences are MGHRA and YSYEKL. The CDR3 loop spans 14 amino acids. The CDR3: CASSQVGAGDTQYF. CDR3 DNA: TGCGCCAGCAGCCAAGTCGGAGCGGGGGATACGCAGTATTTT.

The chain uses TRBV20-1 and TRBJ2-5; D is perhaps TRBD1 (6 bases). The germline V gene encodes CDR1 DFQATT and CDR2 SNEGSKA (reference sequence). V was shortened by 5 bases and J by 4 bases, with 11 bases between the two germline ends. This CDR3 is built from 12 residues. The CDR3 is CSAPDRGETQYF. DNA of the CDR3: TGCAGTGCTCCGGACAGAGGAGAGACCCAGTACTTC.

In its sample, this clonotype was seen a few times. The V gene is TRBV7-2, the J gene TRBJ2-1, with 12 nucleotides matching TRBD1. Germline CDR1 is SGHTA and CDR2 is FQGNSA. V gave up 6 bases and J gave up 7 bases; unmatched junction bases: 7. The CDR3 covers 15 residues. The CDR3: CASSPGQGAFNEQFF. CDR3 DNA sequence: TGTGCCAGCAGTCCGGGACAGGGGGCATTTAATGAGCAGTTCTTC. Using reference TRBV7-2 and TRBJ2-1 for the parts outside the CDR3, the full variable domain is GAGVSQSPSNKVTEKGKDVELRCDPISGHTALYWYRQSLGQGLEFLIYFQGNSAPDKSGLPSDRFSAERTGGSVSTLTIQRTQQEDSAVYLCASSPGQGAFNEQFFGPGTRLTVL.

V usage is TRBV5-1 and J usage is TRBJ2-1; no definite D call. V was shortened by 2 bases and J by 4 bases, with 10 bases between the two germline ends. CDR3 size: 14 residues. Germline V gene lookup returns CDR1 SGHRS and CDR2 YFSETQ. DNA of the CDR3: TGCGCCAGCAGCTTTACGCTCATTTACAATGAGCAGTTCTTC. Amino acids: CASSFTLIYNEQFF.

This clonotype was detected many times. The genes are TRBV5-1 and TRBJ2-3; 9 bases match TRBD2. Germline-derived CDR1 and CDR2 are SGHRS and YFSETQ. This CDR3 has 14 residues. V shed 5 bases and J 3 bases; nucleotides not matched to a gene: 4. The CDR3 sequence: CASRISGGTDTQYF. In DNA, the CDR3 is TGCGCCAGCAGAATCAGCGGGGGGACAGATACGCAGTATTTT.

The DNA of the CDR3 is TGCGCCAGCAGCCTAGGCCGGGACAGGGGGCTTTCTGGGGCCAACGTCCTGACTTTC. Its protein product is CASSLGRDRGLSGANVLTF. The genes are TRBV4-1 and TRBJ2-6; 12 bases fit TRBD1. The V gene's germline CDR1 is MGHRA and CDR2 YSYEKL. The CDR3 is made up of 19 amino acids. V lost 4 bases and J lost 1; bases outside the gene matches: 8.

This chain links TRBV20-1 with TRBJ2-1, with 8 bases lining up with TRBD2. CDR1 and CDR2 (germline): DFQATT, SNEGSKA (reference sequence). With V trimmed by 0 bases and J by 1 base, 5 bases remained unmatched. The CDR3 has 16 residues. The CDR3 is CSARDRGGGSYNEQFF. For the CDR3, the DNA is TGCAGTGCTAGAGATCGGGGGGGCGGTTCCTACAATGAGCAGTTCTTC.

The J gene is TRBJ2-2, the V gene TRBV3-1; 9 bases align to TRBD1. Germline CDR1 is LGHDT and CDR2 is YNNKEL (reference sequence). Trimming removed 4 bases from V and 7 bases from J; junction bases left unmatched: 4. CDR3 length: 14 amino acids. The CDR3 protein is CASSLTGGGGELFF. CDR3 nucleotide sequence: TGTGCCAGCAGCCTCACAGGGGGCGGCGGGGAGCTGTTTTTT. Drawing the rest from reference TRBV3-1 and TRBJ2-2, the complete variable domain is DTAVSQTPKYLVTQMGNDKSIKCEQNLGHDTMYWYKQDSKKFLKIMFSYNNKELIINETVPNRFSPKSPDKAHLNLHINSLELGDSAVYFCASSLTGGGGELFFGEGSRLTVL.